This T cell receptor beta chain is from a study of Tregs in tolerant kidney transplant recipients. Whole-study findings and limits: Antigen-driven expansion was suggested because donor-specific Tregs expanded more than all Tregs in tolerant patients. Few patients were studied, so findings need validation in larger groups.

The nonmyeloablative bone marrow transplants came from related graft donors, with transient mixed chimerism. TCRdb's copy holds only in-frame clones and misses some; the assay was immunoSEQ multiplex PCR. The sample records some 56,000 clones, about nine tenths being singletons. The J segment lost 5 bases and the V segment lost 1 base, leaving 13 bases of the junction unmatched. There are 17 residues in the CDR3. Germline lookup yields CDR1 SGHRS and CDR2 YFSETQ. With respect to this clone: The antigen is not known. The sample holds other DNA sequences that translate to the same CDR3.

The sequencing used CD8+ T cells from blood (PBMCs), collected 24 months after the transplant. The chain employs TRBV5-1 and TRBJ2-3, with TRBD1 identical over 7 bases. The source is a human patient who received a combined kidney and bone marrow transplant. These T cells may partly come from the graft donor. The CDR3 spells CASSLLWPPTGEDTQYF. The CDR3 bases are TGCGCCAGCAGCTTGTTGTGGCCACCTACAGGGGAAGATACGCAGTATTTT.